These 15 T cell receptor beta chains originate from one sample sequenced in a study of T cell changes during pregnancy in multiple sclerosis. The method was immunoSEQ multiplex PCR; TCRdb's version includes in-frame clones alone and lacks a portion of them. This sample has some 81,000 clones, with about 92% found just once. Sequenced here: peripheral blood, sampled after pregnancy. The source is a female donor in good health, enrolled as a control in a pregnancy study.

The rearrangement uses TRBV25-1 and TRBJ1-1; TRBD1 aligns across 8 bases. With V trimmed by 7 bases and J by 6 bases, 10 bases remained unmatched. Germline CDR1 MGHDK, CDR2 SYGVNS. The CDR3 runs 14 residues. CDR3 coding DNA: TGTGCCAGCACCACGCAGGGGGCAGGAGCTGAAGCTTTCTTT. This sequence encodes CASTTQGAGAEAFF.

This sequence joins TRBV6-7 and TRBJ2-7; a possible D gene is TRBD2 (6 bases). TRBV6-7 is given ORF status, its function remaining uncertain. V was pared by 3 bases and J by 3 bases, with 18 bases between. The CDR3 consists of 16 residues. The CDR3 DNA sequence: TGTGCCAGCAGTTATCGGGGCGGGCCGGGAGTCTACGAGCAGTACTTC. Translated: CASSYRGGPGVYEQYF.

J is TRBJ2-7 and V is TRBV6-1, with D perhaps matching TRBD1 (5 bases). Germline V gene sequence: CDR1 MNHNS, CDR2 SASEGT. The CDR3 is 14 residues long. V lost 6 bases and J lost 4, with 16 bases in between. CDR3 sequence reads: CASRGQGLSYEQYF. CDR3 nucleotides: TGTGCCAGCAGGGGGCAGGGTCTTTCGTACGAGCAGTACTTC.

This clone was detected a few times. V usage is TRBV4-1 and J usage is TRBJ1-2, with D possibly matching TRBD1 (5 bases). The CDR3 is made up of 14 amino acids. The ends were cut back, 3 bases at V and 8 bases at J, with 16 bases in the middle. From germline, CDR1 is MGHRA and CDR2 YSYEKL. The DNA of the CDR3 is TGCGCCAGCAGCCACAGGGACTTTGTCTCCGGCTACACCTTC. Amino acids: CASSHRDFVSGYTF.

The rearrangement links TRBV5-5 to TRBJ2-7, with 14 bases fitting TRBD2. With 0 bases clipped from V and 0 bases from J, the junction kept 2 bases outside the gene matches. CDR1 and CDR2 (germline): SGHKS, YYEKEE (reference sequence). The CDR3 covers 17 residues. CDR3 DNA sequence: TGTGCCAGCAGCTTGGGACTAGCGGGGGGGAGCTCCTACGAGCAGTACTTC. Translating it yields CASSLGLAGGSSYEQYF.

The chain couples TRBV5-1 to TRBJ2-2, with TRBD1 identical over 7 bases. The V segment lost 0 bases and the J segment 4 bases; nucleotides outside the gene matches: 9. From germline, CDR1 is SGHRS and CDR2 YFSETQ. The CDR3 is 17 amino acids. The CDR3 spells CASSLDPGTVITGELFF. In DNA, the CDR3 is TGCGCCAGCAGCTTGGACCCCGGGACAGTCATCACCGGGGAGCTGTTTTTT.

J is TRBJ1-6 and V is TRBV10-2; TRBD1 aligns across 7 bases. The CDR3 loop spans 14 amino acids. CDR1 is WSHSY, CDR2 SAAADI, per germline. The trim removed 7 bases at V and 7 bases at J, leaving 7 bases unmatched. In DNA form, the CDR3 reads TGCGCCAGCACCATGGGACAGCGAAATTCACCCCTCCACTTT. This encodes CASTMGQRNSPLHF.

This clone occurred once. The chain employs TRBV9 and TRBJ1-2; maybe TRBD1 (5 bases). Trimming took off 3 bases at V and 2 bases at J, with 14 bases between the two ends. The CDR3 is made up of 15 amino acids. The germline gives CDR1 SGDLS, CDR2 YYNGEE. The CDR3: CASSERGQANYGYTF. DNA of the CDR3: TGTGCCAGCAGCGAACGCGGACAAGCCAACTATGGCTACACCTTC.

This clone appeared a few times. J is TRBJ2-1 and V is TRBV7-2; 15 bases match TRBD2. The V and J ends lost 5 bases and 15 bases, in that order; junction bases with no gene match: 8. The CDR3 is 14 residues long. Germline CDR1 is SGHTA and CDR2 is FQGNSA. The CDR3 DNA sequence: TGTGCCAGCAGCCCGTGGACTAGCGGGGGGGCCCGGTTCTTC. Residues: CASSPWTSGGARFF.

The chain combines TRBV5-3 with TRBJ2-7, with TRBD1 matching over 8 bases. TRBV5-3 belongs to the ORF category, with a function that is uncertain. The CDR3 loop spans 15 amino acids. V was clipped by 4 bases and J by 4 bases; unmatched bases: 10. This CDR3 reads CARSQKTGAAYEQYF. Here the CDR3 DNA reads TGTGCCAGAAGCCAAAAGACAGGGGCGGCTTACGAGCAGTACTTC.

Details on this clone: The junction does not match germline at one end; this may be a read error. The V gene is TRBV27, the J gene TRBJ2-7; maybe TRBD2 (6 bases). Germline V CDR1 and CDR2: MNHEY, SMNVEV (reference sequence). The CDR3 extends over 15 amino acids. CDR3: CASSLRRGWSFSLHF. DNA of the CDR3: TGTGCCAGCAGTTTAAGGAGGGGCTGGAGTTTTAGTTTACACTTC.

The chain has TRBV27 and TRBJ2-1; 8 nucleotides line up with TRBD2. The V gene end was trimmed by 7 bases and the J gene end by 3 bases; junction bases not matched to a gene: 5. Germline lookup yields CDR1 MNHEY and CDR2 SMNVEV (reference sequence). The length of the CDR3 is 14 residues. The CDR3 here is CASKREGLYNEQFF. As DNA, the CDR3 is TGTGCCAGCAAACGGGAGGGCCTCTACAATGAGCAGTTCTTC.

This chain links TRBV9 with TRBJ2-1; D gene ambiguous. V was pared by 2 bases and J by 4 bases, with 7 bases between. The CDR3 runs 13 residues. Germline V CDR1 and CDR2: SGDLS, YYNGEE. This chain's CDR3 is CASSVSLYNEQFF. CDR3 sequence (DNA): TGTGCCAGCAGCGTTAGTCTTTACAATGAGCAGTTCTTC.

Written as DNA, the CDR3 is TGCACCAGCAGCCGACGGGGAGGGCGTGGGAAATGTAGAGCTTTCTTT. The encoded protein is CTSSRRGGRGKCRAFF. V usage is TRBV1 and J usage is TRBJ1-1. TRBV1 is assigned pseudogene status. The CDR3 has 16 residues.

This clone turned up a few times. This chain links TRBV11-3 with TRBJ2-7, with D possibly matching TRBD1 (5 bases). CDR3 size: 13 residues. The germline V and J ends were trimmed by 1 base and 4 bases, with 8 bases remaining between them. Per germline, CDR1 SGHNT and CDR2 YENEEA. The CDR3 reads CASSLGQLYEQYF. CDR3 DNA sequence: TGTGCCAGCAGCTTAGGACAGCTATACGAGCAGTACTTC. Full variable domain (missing parts from reference TRBV11-3 and TRBJ2-7): EAGVVQSPRYKIIEKKQPVAFWCNPISGHNTLYWYLQNLGQGPELLIRYENEEAVDDSQLPKDRFSAERLKGVDSTLKIQPAELGDSAVYLCASSLGQLYEQYFGPGTRLTVT.